The 17 T cell receptor beta chains presented below share a single source sample, sequenced in a study of T cells in Graves' hyperthyroidism and ophthalmopathy. Template material for amplifying TCR beta CDR3 regions consisted of RNA transcripts. TCR CDR3 regions were first amplified by RT-PCR with HTBI primers. TCRdb fed the multiplex PCR reads into MiXCR, producing one record per CDR3 protein. The sample lists 300,000 to 500,000 distinct CDR3 sequences, 14% to 15% occurring once. Material for sequencing was blood. Receptors originate from a woman aged 25 to 39 with Graves' hyperthyroidism.

This clonotype has at least ten counts. CDR3 bases: TGTGCCAGCTCACCGGGACAGGGAAGATCGGAGACCCAGTACTTC. Amino acid sequence: CASSPGQGRSETQYF. This chain connects TRBV18 to TRBJ2-5; 9 bases match TRBD1. Germline lookup yields CDR1 KGHSH and CDR2 LQKENI. This CDR3 contains 15 residues. V lost 3 bases to trimming and J lost 5 bases; unmatched junction nucleotides: 7.

This clonotype was seen repeatedly, ten times or more. The V gene is TRBV29-1, the J gene TRBJ2-7; D is perhaps TRBD2 (5 bases). The CDR3 extends over 13 amino acids. Germline V gives CDR1 SQVTM, CDR2 ANQGSEA. The V end was cut by 3 bases, the J end by 0 bases, with 9 bases between. This CDR3 reads CSVERRDSYEQYF. CDR3 bases: TGCAGCGTTGAGCGACGGGACTCCTACGAGCAGTACTTC.

This clonotype was detected many times. The chain combines TRBV6-1 with TRBJ1-5; 9 bases are shared with TRBD1. Germline CDR1 and CDR2: MNHNS and SASEGT. This CDR3 is 14 amino acids long. The V and J ends lost 5 bases and 6 bases, in that order; junction bases with no gene match: 5. CDR3 nucleotide sequence: TGTGCCAGCAGTACGGACAGGGGAGTTCAGCCCCAGCATTTT. Amino acids: CASSTDRGVQPQHF.

This clonotype has only a few counts. The rearrangement links TRBV5-1 to TRBJ2-1; 10 bases are a match to TRBD2. CDR1 SGHRS and CDR2 YFSETQ come from the germline V gene. V gave up 0 bases and J gave up 8 bases; unmatched junction bases: 5. This CDR3 is built from 15 residues. The CDR3 DNA sequence: TGCGCCAGCAGCTTGGAAGCGGGAGGGCGATATGAGCAGTTCTTC. Translated: CASSLEAGGRYEQFF.

The V gene is TRBV24-1, the J gene TRBJ2-2, with a possible D match to TRBD1 (6 bases). Germline V CDR1 and CDR2: KGHDR, SFDVKD. V was cut by 5 bases and J by 5 bases, with 11 bases left in between. CDR3 length: 14 residues. In DNA, the CDR3 is TGTGCCACCAGTGGTTACAGGGAGACCGGGGAGCTGTTTTTT. It codes for CATSGYRETGELFF.

In its sample, this clonotype was seen a few times. The chain employs TRBV7-2 and TRBJ2-6; D may be TRBD2 (6 bases). The length of the CDR3 is 17 residues. Germline V lookup: CDR1 SGHTA, CDR2 FQGNSA. V lost 0 bases to trimming and J lost 2 bases, with 11 bases between them. CDR3 in amino acids: CASSLAIWGAGANVLTF. In nucleotides, the CDR3 is TGTGCCAGCAGCTTAGCAATTTGGGGGGCTGGGGCCAACGTCCTGACTTTC.

This clonotype was recorded at least ten times. The chain is built from TRBV12-3 or TRBV12-4 and TRBJ1-5; perhaps TRBD1 as D (5 bases). Deletions cut 8 bases from V and 2 bases from J, with 13 bases between. The CDR3 spans 14 residues. CDR3 DNA: TGTGCCAGCTCTCGGAGAGGGGGCAATCAGCCCCAGCATTTT. The encoded protein is CASSRRGGNQPQHF.

J is TRBJ2-7 and V is TRBV5-6, with 10 bases that match TRBD2. V trimming: 4 bases; J trimming: 3 bases; junction bases outside the gene matches: 7. Germline loops: CDR1 SGHDT, CDR2 YYEEEE. The CDR3 extends over 15 amino acids. The CDR3 reads CASSPGLADYYEQYF. CDR3 sequence (DNA): TGTGCCAGCAGCCCTGGACTAGCGGATTACTACGAGCAGTACTTC.

This clonotype has ten or more counts. This rearrangement joins TRBV30 to TRBJ2-5, with D unresolved. Trimming shortened V by 6 bases and J by 0 bases, and 14 bases separated the two germline ends. Germline CDR1 and CDR2: GTSNPN and SVGIG (reference sequence). The CDR3 loop spans 14 amino acids. CDR3 loop: CACHIQRYQETQYF. The CDR3 DNA is TGTGCCTGCCATATTCAGCGTTACCAAGAGACCCAGTACTTC.

This clonotype was seen many times. The chain joins TRBV2 to TRBJ2-5; possible D gene TRBD1, 6 bases. Germline lookup yields CDR1 SNHLY and CDR2 FYNNEI. V lost 1 base to trimming and J lost 10 bases, with 16 bases between them. The CDR3 spans 14 residues. The CDR3 here is CASSEVTPTGIQYF. In DNA, the CDR3 is TGTGCCAGCAGTGAAGTCACACCCACAGGGATCCAGTACTTC. Combining the CDR3 with reference TRBV2 and TRBJ2-5 gives the whole variable domain EPEVTQTPSHQVTQMGQEVILRCVPISNHLYFYWYRQILGQKVEFLVSFYNNEISEKSEIFDDQFSVERPDGSNFTLKIRSTKLEDSAMYFCASSEVTPTGIQYFGPGTRLLVL.

This clonotype was counted between two and nine times. The chain recombines TRBV4-1 with TRBJ2-1; no clear D. The germline V and J ends were trimmed by 0 bases and 2 bases, with 11 bases remaining between them. Germline CDR1 is MGHRA and CDR2 is YSYEKL. The CDR3 contains 16 residues. CDR3 region: CASSQDHNSAYNEQFF. In nucleotides, the CDR3 is TGCGCCAGCAGCCAAGATCACAATAGTGCCTACAATGAGCAGTTCTTC.

In this sample, this clonotype turned up many times. The V call is TRBV5-1, the J call TRBJ2-7, with D unclear. In germline, CDR1 is SGHRS, CDR2 YFSETQ. The V end was cut by 0 bases, the J end by 7 bases, with 14 bases between. The CDR3 runs 14 residues. The CDR3 coding sequence is TGCGCCAGCAGCTTGGAAATGGGCCTGGGGGAGCAGTACTTC. This translates into CASSLEMGLGEQYF.

This clonotype was counted at least ten times. This sequence joins TRBV2 and TRBJ2-5, with D possibly TRBD2 on 5 matching bases. CDR1 is SNHLY and CDR2 is FYNNEI in the germline V gene. Between the trimmed V and J ends, which lost 10 bases and 4 bases, there was a span of 16 bases. The CDR3 is made up of 13 amino acids. The CDR3 bases are TGTGCCACGAGGACTGCCGGTTCAGAGACCCAGTACTTC. Translating gives CATRTAGSETQYF.

The chain has TRBV20-1 and TRBJ2-5; no reliable D call. Germline lookup yields CDR1 DFQATT and CDR2 SNEGSKA (reference sequence). CDR3 length: 12 residues. Trimming took off 7 bases at V and 5 bases at J, with 14 bases between the two ends. The CDR3 sequence is CSGSFFGETQYF. The DNA of the CDR3 is TGCAGTGGTTCGTTTTTTGGGGAGACCCAGTACTTC.

This clonotype has more than one count but fewer than ten. The V gene is TRBV7-2, the J gene TRBJ1-5; D is uncertain. Germline loops: CDR1 SGHTA, CDR2 FQGNSA. The CDR3 totals 14 residues. V was cut by 5 bases and J by 1 base, with 9 bases left in between. CDR3 residues: CASSPARSNQPQHF. CDR3 DNA: TGTGCCAGCAGCCCCGCACGGAGCAATCAGCCCCAGCATTTT.

This clonotype has at least ten counts. The chain carries TRBV20-1 and TRBJ2-3; D perhaps matches TRBD2 (6 bases). The CDR3 has 15 amino acids. Per the germline V gene, CDR1 is DFQATT and CDR2 is SNEGSKA (reference sequence). The V gene lost 6 bases and the J gene lost 2 bases, with 18 bases spanning the gap. The DNA for the CDR3 is TGCAGTGCCCCCCGTTCGAGCGGGCCCACAGATACGCAGTATTTT. Its protein product is CSAPRSSGPTDTQYF.

Points on this clonotype: An end of the junction differs from the germline gene, which may be a read error. The chain recombines TRBV28 with TRBJ1-4; D call uncertain. Per germline, CDR1 MDHEN and CDR2 SYDVKM. This CDR3 comprises 14 residues. The CDR3 sequence is CASSKQLTNGKLFF. The CDR3 DNA reads as TGTGCCAGCAGTAAACAGTTAACTAATGGAAAACTGTTTTTT.